The clone carrying this T cell receptor (beta chain) was counted once. The sample originates from a study of molecular identifiers for immune sequencing clone quantification. Across the whole study: The replicates split RNA from approximately 20,000 or 100,000 naive CD8 cells five ways and sequenced four.

With listed TCR primers and previously described methods, bulk TCR libraries were prepared. MiXCR, run by TCRdb on the PCR reads, gives a single entry per CDR3 protein. Seen here are about 500,000 distinct CDR3 sequences, about 20% observed once, and the top ten hold about 0.8%. The CDR3 is made up of 17 amino acids. Per the germline V gene, CDR1 is MGHRA and CDR2 is YSYEKL. Trimming removed 4 bases from V and 3 bases from J, with 22 bases in between. The chain combines TRBV4-1 with TRBJ2-7; perhaps TRBD1 as D (6 bases). Sequencing input: naive CD8+ T cells from blood, with Jurkat cell RNA spiked in. The subset: FACS-sorted CD8+CD4-CCR7+CD45RA+ naive T cells. The receptor was derived from a human donor in good health. Some libraries in this study had Jurkat cell RNA spiked in. The CDR3 reads CASSLRQGSEASYEQYF. Written as DNA, the CDR3 is TGCGCCAGCAGCCTCCGCCAGGGGAGTGAAGCGAGCTACGAGCAGTACTTC.